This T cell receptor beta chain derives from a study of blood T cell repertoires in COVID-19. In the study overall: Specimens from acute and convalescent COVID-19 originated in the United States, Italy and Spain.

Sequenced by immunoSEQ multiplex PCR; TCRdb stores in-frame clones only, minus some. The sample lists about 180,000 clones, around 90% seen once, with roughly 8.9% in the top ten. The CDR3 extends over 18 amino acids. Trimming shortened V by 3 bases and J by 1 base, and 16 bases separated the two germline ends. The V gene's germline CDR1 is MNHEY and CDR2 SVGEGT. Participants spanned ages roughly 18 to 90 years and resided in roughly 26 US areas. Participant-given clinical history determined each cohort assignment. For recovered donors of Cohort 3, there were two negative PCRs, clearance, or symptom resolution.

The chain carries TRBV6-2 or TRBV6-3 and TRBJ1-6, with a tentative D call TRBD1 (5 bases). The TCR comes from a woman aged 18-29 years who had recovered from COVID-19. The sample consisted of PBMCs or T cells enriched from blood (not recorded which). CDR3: CASSYSLVGGSYNSPLHF. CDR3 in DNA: TGTGCCAGCAGTTATTCGCTGGTCGGGGGTTCCTATAATTCACCCCTCCACTTT.